The rows below give T cell receptor beta chains drawn from one sample of a study of blood T cell repertoires in COVID-19. Libraries were prepared by immunoSEQ multiplex PCR; TCRdb keeps only in-frame clonotypes and omits some of them. The sample has 55,000 to 70,000 clones, 81% seen once. Material for sequencing was peripheral blood. The receptors were gathered from a man aged 80 or over with acute or convalescent COVID-19. CDR3s include the opening cysteine and the closing phenylalanine or tryptophan. D genes are given only for firm matches. Part of the rows lack a size; the others show once, few, many or a class for expanded clones.

j_gene	d_gene	v_gene	abundance	CDR3nt	CDR3aa
TRBJ1-5	-	TRBV20-1	-	TGCAGTGCTAGTGCGACGACGGGAGGAAATCAGCCCCAGCATTTT	CSASATTGGNQPQHF
TRBJ2-7	-	TRBV4-2	few	TGTGCCAGCAGCCAAGGGAGGAGCTCCTACGAGCAGTACTTC	CASSQGRSSYEQYF
TRBJ1-1	-	TRBV3-1/TRBV3-2	-	TGTGCCAGCAGCCAAGGGTCTGGACAACAAGCTTTCTTT	CASSQGSGQQAFF
TRBJ2-3	TRBD2	TRBV5-1	-	TGCGCCAGCAGCTTTCTAGCGGGGCACACAGATACGCAGTATTTT	CASSFLAGHTDTQYF
TRBJ2-5	-	TRBV5-1	-	TGCGCCAGCAGCTTGGCTGGGGGGGCGCAGGGGACCCAGTACTTC	CASSLAGGAQGTQYF
TRBJ1-2	-	TRBV29-1	-	TGCAGCGTCGGGGCTGACAGGAACTATGGCTACACCTTC	CSVGADRNYGYTF
TRBJ2-7	TRBD1	TRBV28	once	TGTGCCAGCAGTTTAGGAGGACAGGGAAACTACGAGCAGTACTTC	CASSLGGQGNYEQYF
TRBJ2-5	-	TRBV5-4	-	TGTGCCAGCAGCTTGAGTATCTTCGGGGCAGGGGAAGAGACCCAGTACTTC	CASSLSIFGAGEETQYF
TRBJ1-1	-	TRBV7-8	-	TGTGCCAGCAGCTTCTTTGACGGGGGGAACACTGAAGCTTTCTTT	CASSFFDGGNTEAFF
TRBJ1-1	-	TRBV5-4	-	TGTGCCAGCAGCATTCAGGGGATGGAAGCTTTCTTT	CASSIQGMEAFF
TRBJ1-3	-	TRBV19	-	TGTGCCAGTAGTCCCCTGAGCGGGTCGGTAGCTGGAAACACCATATATTTT	CASSPLSGSVAGNTIYF
TRBJ2-2	-	TRBV5-6	-	TGTGCCAGCAGCCTCCCGGGCACCGGGGAGCTGTTTTTT	CASSLPGTGELFF
TRBJ2-7	TRBD2	TRBV5-1	-	TGCGCCAGCAGCTTGTATGGCGGGGGGCGTGGGGCCTACGAGCAGTACTTC	CASSLYGGGRGAYEQYF
TRBJ1-5	-	TRBV2	-	TGTGCCAGCAGTGAATTTCAGTCCCAGCATTTT	CASSEFQSQHF
TRBJ2-3	TRBD1	TRBV5-1	-	TGCGCCACCCGGGGACAGACGAGTTCAGATACGCAGTATTTT	CATRGQTSSDTQYF
TRBJ1-2	-	TRBV7-9	-	TGTGCCAGCAGCTTGGAGAGGGAGCGCGGCTACACCTTC	CASSLERERGYTF
TRBJ1-5	TRBD1	TRBV7-2	-	TGTGCCAGCAGCCCCCGACAGGGCACGTGGCCCCAGCATTTT	CASSPRQGTWPQHF
TRBJ2-2	-	TRBV21-1	-	TGTGCCAGCAGCAAAAAAAGCACGCGGGACAGGGATTCCACCGGGGAGCTGTTTTTT	CASSKKSTRDRDSTGELFF
TRBJ1-2	-	TRBV20-1	-	TGCAGTGCTAGTACGATTTATGCTCTCGCAGACACCTTC	CSASTIYALADTF
TRBJ1-1	-	TRBV4-2	-	TGTGCCAGCAGCCAAGAGTGGGCGGGGCTGAACACTGAAGCTTTCTTT	CASSQEWAGLNTEAFF
TRBJ1-6	-	TRBV9	-	TGTGCCTCCCGTCGGGGGTTGCGAAACGGGAATTCACCCCTCCACTTT	CASRRGLRNGNSPLHF
TRBJ1-5	-	TRBV16	-	TGTGCCAGCAGCCAATCCCCGGGAGGTCAGCCCCAGCATTTT	CASSQSPGGQPQHF
TRBJ2-7	TRBD1	TRBV5-5	-	TGTGCCAGCAGCTTAGACAGGGTTCCGCTCTACGAGCAGTACTTC	CASSLDRVPLYEQYF
TRBJ1-2	-	TRBV19	-	TGTGCCAGTAGTATAGACGGGACACGGGGCTACACCTTC	CASSIDGTRGYTF
TRBJ1-1	-	TRBV4-2	-	TGTGCCAGCAGCCAAGCGGGAGGGAGCACTGAAGCTTTCTTT	CASSQAGGSTEAFF
TRBJ1-2	-	TRBV19	-	TGTGCCAGTAGTATAGTGACAGCTCGGGGCTACACCTTC	CASSIVTARGYTF
TRBJ1-5	TRBD1	TRBV5-5	-	TGTGCCAGCAGCGCGGGACAGGGGGTTAGTCAGCCCCAGCATTTT	CASSAGQGVSQPQHF